This T cell receptor (beta chain) was recorded in a study of shared clonotypes between healthy human individuals. Looking at the study overall: The cohort comprised a couple of women and a few men. Their ages spanned 18 to 49 years.

The CDR3 is 12 amino acids. Germline loops: CDR1 LNHDA, CDR2 SQIVND (reference sequence). The V gene lost 7 bases and the J gene lost 4 bases, with 10 bases spanning the gap. For each subset, genomic DNA was distributed in equal portions over several immunoSEQ plates. Sequencing on ten immunoSEQ deep assay plates was performed for unsorted PBMC DNA. Sequenced by immunoSEQ multiplex PCR; TCRdb stores in-frame clones only, minus some. Of about 600,000 clones listed, around 78% are singletons. The J gene is TRBJ1-1, the V gene TRBV19; D perhaps matches TRBD1 (6 bases). The specimen sequenced was PBMCs. This TCR derives from a woman in her forties in good health. Some clones in this sample may be carry-over from other donors' samples. CDR3 DNA: TGTGCCAGTAATCAGGGGAGCACTGAAGCTTTCTTT. Amino acid sequence: CASNQGSTEAFF. The whole variable domain, remainder taken from reference TRBV19 and TRBJ1-1, is DGGITQSPKYLFRKEGQNVTLSCEQNLNHDAMYWYRQDPGQGLRLIYYSQIVNDFQKGDIAEGYSVSREKKESFPLTVTSAQKNPTAFYLCASNQGSTEAFFGQGTRLTVV.